A selection of T cell receptor beta chains follows, all from one sample in a study of T cell responses to AZD1222 COVID-19 vaccine. Repertoires were generated with immunoSEQ multiplex PCR, while TCRdb's copy carries only in-frame clones and drops some. The repertoire has under 130,000 clones, 75% to 95% of them found once; the top ten carry over 40%. Sequenced material: peripheral blood, taken on day 0 of AZD1222 vaccination. The receptors were gathered from an adult in good health. Each CDR3 is given with its conserved first and last residue.

v_gene	j_gene	CDR3aa
TRBV5-6	TRBJ2-6	CASSLGLGEAGANVLTF
TRBV2	TRBJ1-4	CASSNRGNEKLFF
TRBV18	TRBJ1-1	CASSPPGRGNTEAFF
TRBV7-2	TRBJ2-7	CASSLGLAAYEQYF
TRBV18	TRBJ1-5	CASSPSTGKNQPQHF
TRBV9	TRBJ1-3	CASSVALGSTIYF
TRBV9	TRBJ1-2	CASSAPPGSNGYTF
TRBV5-1	TRBJ2-7	CASSQRVSHWEQYF
TRBV3-1/TRBV3-2	TRBJ1-4	CASSQPGVQEKLFF
TRBV7-8	TRBJ1-1	CASSLATVSWTEAFF
TRBV7-9	TRBJ2-1	CASSLSGTLNEQFF
TRBV6-5	TRBJ2-2	CASIGTANTGELFF
TRBV28	TRBJ1-4	CASSLQGAPGEEKLFF
TRBV19	TRBJ2-6	CASRRGQSSGANVLTF
TRBV29-1	TRBJ2-7	CSVANPYEQYF
TRBV30	TRBJ1-2	CAWSVGTSYGYTF
TRBV7-9	TRBJ2-1	CASSTPRHIEQFF
TRBV5-1	TRBJ2-1	CASRIAASSYNEQFF
TRBV7-2	TRBJ2-1	CASNHLAGRLDEQFF
TRBV7-2	TRBJ2-3	CASSRLTDTQYF
TRBV6-2/TRBV6-3	TRBJ1-1	CASSLKQVTEAFF
TRBV28	TRBJ2-1	CAAGDSLGEQFF
TRBV11-2	TRBJ1-1	CASSLAPALTANTEAFF
TRBV5-5	TRBJ1-1	CASSFSPGRNTEAFF
TRBV13	TRBJ1-2	CASRASGQANYGYTF
TRBV27	TRBJ1-1	CASSLGRGTEAFF
TRBV5-1	TRBJ2-2	CASSSGQGVNTGELFF
TRBV18	TRBJ2-2	CASSLNTGELFF
TRBV28	TRBJ1-4	CASSPTTNRDEKLFF
TRBV30	TRBJ2-5	CAWSMTSGTPETQYF
TRBV27	TRBJ2-6	CASRLGRGHSGANVLTF
TRBV27	TRBJ2-7	CASSLNPRGSSYEQYF
TRBV9	TRBJ2-7	CASSVGGSNYEQYF
TRBV28	TRBJ1-3	CASTRGSGNTIYF
TRBV28	TRBJ2-7	CASRGDVASHYEQYF
TRBV6-5	TRBJ2-7	CASSYSSDSSYEQYF
TRBV28	TRBJ1-5	CASSEAGQSSQPQHF
TRBV9	TRBJ2-5	CASSGGQPSETQYF
TRBV11-2	TRBJ1-2	CASSLDKWVYGYTF
TRBV27	TRBJ2-3	CASSLTSGIRTDTQYF
TRBV15	TRBJ1-5	CATSPGTGGVGRPQHF
TRBV11-2	TRBJ2-3	CASSHGVAVTDTQYF
TRBV30	TRBJ1-4	CAWSDWDRVFGKLFF
TRBV3-1/TRBV3-2	TRBJ2-7	CASSKGPGLDTYEQYF
TRBV5-4	TRBJ2-2	CASSKGLSNTGELFF
TRBV5-1	TRBJ2-7	CASSLNPRGDEQYF
TRBV6-2/TRBV6-3	TRBJ2-1	CASSGTGTGVRGEQFF
TRBV5-4	TRBJ2-7	CASSLMVAGAYEQYF
TRBV5-1	TRBJ2-5	CASSLGGAQETQYF
TRBV5-1	TRBJ2-2	CASSSWTVSNTGELFF
TRBV28	TRBJ2-7	CASRRGQGFYEQYF
TRBV9	TRBJ2-5	CASSLGPSGTQYF